This entry is about one T cell receptor (beta chain). The antigen is undetermined. These data come from a study of T cell repertoires and HLA-DP antigens. This CDR3 spans 16 amino acids. V shed 3 bases and J shed 5 bases, with 17 bases lying between them. The germline gives CDR1 LNHDA, CDR2 SQIVND (reference sequence). This table comes from immunoSEQ multiplex PCR, and its TCRdb copy is limited to in-frame clones, with some not included. The sample lists approximately 110,000 clones, 85% to 95% occurring once. General study findings and limits: A non-physiological HeLa system presented antigen to total CD4+ responders.

The gene calls are TRBV19 and TRBJ1-5, with D tentatively TRBD1 (5 bases). The source of this sequence is a woman between 18 and 29 years old in good health and CMV-seronegative. Sequenced: CD4+ T cells from PBMCs. CDR3 loop: CASSMRGRVEDQPQHF. DNA of the CDR3: TGTGCCAGTAGTATGAGGGGCAGGGTTGAGGATCAGCCCCAGCATTTT. Full variable domain (remainder filled in from reference TRBV19 and TRBJ1-5): DGGITQSPKYLFRKEGQNVTLSCEQNLNHDAMYWYRQDPGQGLRLIYYSQIVNDFQKGDIAEGYSVSREKKESFPLTVTSAQKNPTAFYLCASSMRGRVEDQPQHFGDGTRLSIL.